This T cell receptor (beta chain) was retrieved from a study of breast tumors, draining lymph nodes, adjacent tissues. This CDR3 comprises 15 residues. From germline, CDR1 is SGHAT and CDR2 FQNNGV. Using its own MiXCR run on the multiplex PCR reads, TCRdb lists one record per CDR3 protein. The repertoire holds 20,000 to 30,000 distinct CDR3 sequences, with 23% as singletons. On this clonotype: A junction boundary mismatches the germline segment, possibly from a read error.

This clonotype was sampled from a female donor with breast cancer. Some clones in this sample may be carry-over from other donors' samples. The chain is built from TRBV11-2 and TRBJ1-6; D not certain. The sequencing input was breast tumor tissue. In nucleotides, the CDR3 is TGTGCTAGCAGCTCGTGCCTCTCCTATAATTCACCCCTCCACTTT. Its protein is CASSSCLSYNSPLHF.